The 7 T cell receptor beta chains below were found in one sample sequenced in a study of blood T cell repertoires in COVID-19. Generated by immunoSEQ multiplex PCR, the TCRdb table keeps only in-frame clones and is missing some. The sample contains more than 85,000 clones, approximately 67% of which appear only once. The material sequenced was peripheral blood. The receptors were gathered from a woman aged 60-75 years with acute or convalescent COVID-19.

The genes are TRBV3-1 (or the pseudogene TRBV3-2) and TRBJ2-7, with D perhaps TRBD1 (5 bases). CDR3 length equals 17 residues. The V end was cut by 2 bases, the J end by 5 bases, with 22 bases between. Per the germline V gene, CDR1 is LGHDT and CDR2 is YNNKEL (reference sequence). Here the CDR3 reads CASSQSRVTAAENEQYF. The CDR3 bases are TGTGCCAGCAGCCAATCCAGGGTCACCGCCGCGGAGAACGAGCAGTACTTC.

By share, this clone ranks as medium-sized (0.01 to 0.1%). The chain joins TRBV2 to TRBJ1-2; D remains unclear. Germline values: CDR1 SNHLY, CDR2 FYNNEI. V shed 9 bases and J shed 3 bases, with 11 bases lying between them. The CDR3 loop spans 12 amino acids. The CDR3 DNA is TGTGCCAGGAGATCTGGTTACTATGGCTACACCTTC. Protein: CARRSGYYGYTF. The whole variable domain, remainder taken from reference TRBV2 and TRBJ1-2, is EPEVTQTPSHQVTQMGQEVILRCVPISNHLYFYWYRQILGQKVEFLVSFYNNEISEKSEIFDDQFSVERPDGSNFTLKIRSTKLEDSAMYFCARRSGYYGYTFGSGTRLTVV.

This chain uses TRBV5-1 with TRBJ2-2; 8 positions agree with TRBD1. The germline V gene encodes CDR1 SGHRS and CDR2 YFSETQ. CDR3 length equals 15 residues. J was trimmed by 1 base and V by 5 bases; bases with no gene match: 4. The CDR3 loop is CASRSGTGNTGELFF. The CDR3, as DNA: TGCGCCAGCAGGTCGGGGACAGGGAACACCGGGGAGCTGTTTTTT.

V usage is TRBV9 and J usage is TRBJ1-1, with a weak D call TRBD1 (6 bases). V lost 3 bases, J lost 11 bases, and 14 bases lay in between. Germline CDR1 SGDLS, CDR2 YYNGEE. This CDR3 contains 12 residues. Here the CDR3 DNA reads TGTGCCAGCAGCGGGATCAGGGGCGGGGCTTTCTTT. It yields the protein CASSGIRGGAFF.

The chain joins TRBV2 to TRBJ1-5; no firm D call. V was pared by 4 bases and J by 4 bases, with 8 bases between. Looked up from germline, CDR1 is SNHLY and CDR2 is FYNNEI. The CDR3 has 13 residues. CDR3 in amino acids: CASSGSGNQPQHF. CDR3 bases: TGTGCCAGCAGTGGCAGCGGTAATCAGCCCCAGCATTTT.

V usage is TRBV29-1 and J usage is TRBJ2-2; tentatively, D is TRBD2 (6 bases). Germline V lookup: CDR1 SQVTM, CDR2 ANQGSEA. This CDR3 has 13 amino acids. The V end lost 5 bases, the J end lost 3 bases, and 10 bases lay between the germline ends. CDR3 bases: TGCAGCGTTATCGGGAGTTACACCGGGGAGCTGTTTTTT. Its protein product is CSVIGSYTGELFF.

This clone was detected once. The J gene is TRBJ2-3, the V gene TRBV5-1, with 10 positions matching TRBD1. J gave up 4 bases and V 4 bases, and 9 bases lay outside the gene matches. Germline lookup yields CDR1 SGHRS and CDR2 YFSETQ. The CDR3 consists of 16 residues. The CDR3 DNA sequence: TGCGCCAGCAGCCCTCAGGGACAGGGGTCCCCAGATACGCAGTATTTT. Translated: CASSPQGQGSPDTQYF.